Listed below are T cell receptor beta chains from one sample, sequenced in a study of spatial heterogeneity in lung cancer. One entry per CDR3 protein results from TCRdb running MiXCR on the 5' RACE reads. Among over 1,000 distinct CDR3 sequences listed, roughly a sixth were seen once. Sequenced here: lung tumor tissue, sampled at surgery. The receptor source for this set is a male donor with early-stage non-small cell lung cancer. Each CDR3 is given without its conserved first and last residue.

j_call: TRBJ2-2
v_call: TRBV27
cdr3_aa: ASSINTGELF